This T cell receptor (beta chain) is from a study of identical twins. TCRdb redid the calling of the 5' RACE reads with MiXCR, one entry per CDR3 protein. This table has roughly 230,000 distinct CDR3 sequences, about 8.5% appearing once. This clonotype has at least ten counts. The same sample was also studied in work on yellow fever vaccine responses in identical twins.

The clonotype comes from a woman aged 18-29 years in good health. The sequencing sample was made of CD8+ T cells sorted from blood.

The CDR3 DNA follows: TGTGCCAGCAGCTCACTAGGGGAGACCCAGTACTTC. Translation: CASSSLGETQYF. The genes are TRBV11-2 and TRBJ2-5, with TRBD2 as a possible D gene (5 bases). The V gene lost 4 bases and the J gene lost 5 bases, with 8 bases spanning the gap. There are 12 residues in the CDR3. From germline, CDR1 is SGHAT and CDR2 FQNNGV.